Below are 5 T cell receptor beta chains sequenced from a single sample in a study of STAT5B mutations in CD4+ large granular lymphocyte leukemia. The data were produced by immunoSEQ multiplex PCR, yet TCRdb's version contains in-frame clones alone and is incomplete. The sample has approximately 32,000 clones; approximately 89% are singletons. The sample was CD4+ T cells from blood buffy coats. The receptors originated from a human donor in good health.

This clone appeared once. The chain uses TRBV6-1 and TRBJ1-1; D is unresolved. Looked up from germline, CDR1 is MNHNS and CDR2 is SASEGT. Trimming left V 3 bases short and J 6 bases short, with 11 bases between. The CDR3 length is 13 residues. The CDR3 DNA sequence: TGTGCCAGCAGTGAGGATGTTAGACCTGAAGCTTTCTTT. This translates into CASSEDVRPEAFF.

This chain joins TRBV18 and TRBJ1-1, with no clear D. Trimming left V 3 bases short and J 1 base short, with 9 bases between. Germline V CDR1 and CDR2: KGHSH, LQKENI. This CDR3 contains 14 residues. As DNA, the CDR3 is TGTGCCAGCTCACCTCTCGCCAAGAACACTGAAGCTTTCTTT. Translation: CASSPLAKNTEAFF.

This sequence joins TRBV7-2 and TRBJ2-1, with D perhaps TRBD1 (5 bases). V lost 2 bases and J lost 6, with 8 bases in between. The germline V gene has CDR1 SGHTA and CDR2 FQGNSA. This CDR3 comprises 13 residues. The CDR3 region has the DNA TGTGCCAGCAGCTTATCAGGGCTCAATGAGCAGTTCTTC. It codes for CASSLSGLNEQFF.

Here the CDR3 DNA reads TGTGCCAGCAGCCAAGACCGGGACAGCCCGACAGTCGGCTATGGCTACACCTTC. This translates into CASSQDRDSPTVGYGYTF. The chain uses TRBV4-2 and TRBJ1-2, with 7 bases that match TRBD1. V dropped 0 bases and J dropped 4; count of bases not matched to a gene: 14. This CDR3 has 18 amino acids. The germline CDR1 and CDR2 sequences are LGHNA and YNFKEQ.

This chain uses TRBV6-6 with TRBJ1-2, with 7 bases aligning to TRBD1. The germline CDR1 and CDR2 sequences are MNHNY and SVGAGI (reference sequence). The length of the CDR3 is 14 residues. V was clipped by 6 bases and J by 1 base; unmatched bases: 5. The CDR3 here is CASRLTGDNYGYTF. The CDR3 DNA is TGTGCCAGCAGACTTACAGGGGATAACTATGGCTACACCTTC.